The 14 T cell receptor beta chains below all came from one sample that was sequenced in a study of Ad26.COV2.S vaccination and SARS-CoV-2 variants. Documented treatment: around 19 received Ad26.COV2.S at low or high dose, single or two shots; a few received placebo; per-sample allocation not given. At day 63 after the first vaccine or placebo injection, samples were drawn. TCRdb's table, derived via immunoSEQ multiplex PCR, lists solely in-frame clones and lacks some. The sample lists 300,000 to 400,000 clones, about 89% occurring once. Specimen: peripheral blood, collected in a trial of Ad26.COV2.S vaccine versus placebo. The source is a person between 18 and 65 years old who received the Ad26.COV2.S COVID-19 vaccine or a placebo.

The chain recombines TRBV24-1 with TRBJ2-7; D remains unclear. The germline CDR1 and CDR2 sequences are KGHDR and SFDVKD. The CDR3 spans 12 residues. The V end lost 2 bases, the J end lost 0 bases, and 1 base lay between the germline ends. The CDR3 here is CATSDYSYEQYF. Here the CDR3 DNA reads TGTGCCACCAGTGATTACTCCTACGAGCAGTACTTC.

V is TRBV2 and J is TRBJ2-4; D perhaps matches TRBD1 (6 bases). The germline V gene has CDR1 SNHLY and CDR2 FYNNEI. V lost 6 bases to trimming and J lost 3 bases, with 15 bases between them. CDR3 length: 15 amino acids. Here the CDR3 DNA reads TGTGCCAGCAGCGGCAGGGGAGCTGTCAAAAACATTCAGTACTTC. It translates to CASSGRGAVKNIQYF.

This sequence joins TRBV28 and TRBJ1-5; the D gene is possibly TRBD1 (6 bases). This CDR3 is built from 15 residues. Germline V gene lookup returns CDR1 MDHEN and CDR2 SYDVKM. The V end lost 6 bases, the J end lost 7 bases, and 19 bases lay between the germline ends. CDR3 sequence reads: CASSVLTGMVQPQHF. DNA for the CDR3: TGTGCCAGCAGCGTACTTACAGGGATGGTGCAGCCCCAGCATTTT.

V usage is TRBV14 and J usage is TRBJ2-2; D call uncertain. Germline CDR1 reads SGHDN; CDR2 reads FVKESK. The V and J ends lost 0 bases and 6 bases respectively, with 5 bases between them. The CDR3 consists of 13 residues. The CDR3: CASSQDLSGELFF. The CDR3 DNA sequence: TGTGCCAGCAGCCAAGATTTATCCGGGGAGCTGTTTTTT.

V gene TRBV7-2 combines with J gene TRBJ2-7, with D unresolved. V was clipped by 5 bases and J by 0 bases, with 11 bases between them. Germline V gene sequence: CDR1 SGHTA, CDR2 FQGNSA. The CDR3 consists of 14 residues. The CDR3 sequence is CASSSPSLSYEQYF. In nucleotides, the CDR3 is TGTGCCAGCAGCAGTCCCTCCCTCTCCTACGAGCAGTACTTC.

The rearrangement uses TRBV18 and TRBJ1-5; D unresolved. Per the germline V gene, CDR1 is KGHSH and CDR2 is LQKENI. V was shortened by 3 bases and J by 2 bases, with 14 bases between the two germline ends. This CDR3 spans 16 amino acids. CDR3 coding DNA: TGTGCCAGCTCACCGGCGGGGAGGGAGGGCAATCAGCCCCAGCATTTT. It codes for CASSPAGREGNQPQHF.

This rearrangement joins TRBV19 to TRBJ1-1, with TRBD1 as a possible D gene (6 bases). The CDR3 has 15 residues. Germline values: CDR1 LNHDA, CDR2 SQIVND (reference sequence). The V gene lost 1 base and the J gene lost 4 bases, with 13 bases spanning the gap. The CDR3 is CASSIVGGEGTEAFF. CDR3 nucleotide sequence: TGTGCCAGTAGTATAGTTGGGGGCGAGGGCACTGAAGCTTTCTTT. Based on the CDR3 plus reference TRBV19 and TRBJ1-1, the full variable domain is DGGITQSPKYLFRKEGQNVTLSCEQNLNHDAMYWYRQDPGQGLRLIYYSQIVNDFQKGDIAEGYSVSREKKESFPLTVTSAQKNPTAFYLCASSIVGGEGTEAFFGQGTRLTVV.

DNA of the CDR3: TGCAGTGCTAGACGGGAAAGGGAGCAGTACTTC. This gives the protein CSARREREQYF. The chain employs TRBV20-1 and TRBJ2-7; maybe TRBD2 (5 bases). Germline V gene sequence: CDR1 DFQATT, CDR2 SNEGSKA (reference sequence). There are 11 residues in the CDR3. The ends were cut back, 2 bases at V and 7 bases at J, with 9 bases in the middle.

This clone was seen a handful of times. The rearrangement joins TRBV24-1 to TRBJ2-2, with a weak D call TRBD2 (6 bases). Germline V gene data show CDR1 as KGHDR and CDR2 as SFDVKD. There are 16 residues in the CDR3. The ends were cut back, 2 bases at V and 2 bases at J, with 11 bases in the middle. This CDR3 is CATSDSFGTNTGELFF. The CDR3 coding sequence is TGTGCCACCAGTGATTCGTTCGGGACTAACACCGGGGAGCTGTTTTTT.

The genes are TRBV7-9 and TRBJ1-4, with D possibly matching TRBD1 (6 bases). This CDR3 spans 17 amino acids. V lost 0 bases and J 8 bases, leaving 19 bases between the germline ends. CDR1 and CDR2 (germline): SEHNR, FQNEAQ (reference sequence). Written as DNA, the CDR3 is TGTGCCAGCAGCTTAGCACATTTGGGCAGGGGTGACGAAAAACTGTTTTTT. Its protein is CASSLAHLGRGDEKLFF. The entire variable domain, with the rest obtained from reference TRBV7-9 and TRBJ1-4, is as follows: DTGVSQNPRHKITKRGQNVTFRCDPISEHNRLYWYRQTLGQGPEFLTYFQNEAQLEKSRLLSDRFSAERPKGSFSTLEIQRTEQGDSAMYLCASSLAHLGRGDEKLFFGSGTQLSVL.

This sequence joins TRBV7-2 and TRBJ2-7; unclear D gene. The CDR3 spans 13 residues. With 5 bases removed from V and 3 bases from J, the gap between germline ends came to 11 bases. CDR1 is SGHTA and CDR2 is FQGNSA in the germline V gene. The CDR3 sequence is CASSQSSSYEQYF. The CDR3 DNA reads as TGTGCCAGCAGCCAATCGAGCAGCTACGAGCAGTACTTC.

V is TRBV6-5 and J is TRBJ1-6; D is unresolved. CDR1 and CDR2 from the germline V gene are MNHEY and SVGAGI. Trimming cost V 6 bases and J 2 bases, with 11 bases left between them. The CDR3 spans 15 residues. Here the CDR3 DNA reads TGTGCCAGCAGCAAGAGTGGCGCCTATAATTCACCCCTCCACTTT. This translates into CASSKSGAYNSPLHF.

The rearrangement joins TRBV28 to TRBJ2-7; 8 bases match TRBD2. V shed 1 base, J shed 0 bases, and the junction held 5 bases outside the gene matches. Germline V gives CDR1 MDHEN, CDR2 SYDVKM. The CDR3 consists of 16 residues. The CDR3 loop is CASSLSGAGGSYEQYF. CDR3 nucleotides: TGTGCCAGCAGTTTATCAGGCGCGGGAGGCTCCTACGAGCAGTACTTC. The full variable domain, with the rest looked up from reference TRBV28 and TRBJ2-7, is DVKVTQSSRYLVKRTGEKVFLECVQDMDHENMFWYRQDPGLGLRLIYFSYDVKMKEKGDIPEGYSVSREKKERFSLILESASTNQTSMYLCASSLSGAGGSYEQYFGPGTRLTVT.

V gene TRBV9 combines with J gene TRBJ2-5, with D perhaps TRBD1 (6 bases). There are 13 residues in the CDR3. The V gene's germline CDR1 is SGDLS and CDR2 YYNGEE. V was clipped by 2 bases and J by 5 bases, with 10 bases between them. The DNA for the CDR3 is TGTGCCAGCAGCGTTTCAGGGGTGGAGACCCAGTACTTC. It translates to CASSVSGVETQYF. Complete variable domain (other parts from reference TRBV9 and TRBJ2-5): DSGVTQTPKHLITATGQRVTLRCSPRSGDLSVYWYQQSLDQGLQFLIQYYNGEERAKGNILERFSAQQFPDLHSELNLSSLELGDSALYFCASSVSGVETQYFGPGTRLLVL.